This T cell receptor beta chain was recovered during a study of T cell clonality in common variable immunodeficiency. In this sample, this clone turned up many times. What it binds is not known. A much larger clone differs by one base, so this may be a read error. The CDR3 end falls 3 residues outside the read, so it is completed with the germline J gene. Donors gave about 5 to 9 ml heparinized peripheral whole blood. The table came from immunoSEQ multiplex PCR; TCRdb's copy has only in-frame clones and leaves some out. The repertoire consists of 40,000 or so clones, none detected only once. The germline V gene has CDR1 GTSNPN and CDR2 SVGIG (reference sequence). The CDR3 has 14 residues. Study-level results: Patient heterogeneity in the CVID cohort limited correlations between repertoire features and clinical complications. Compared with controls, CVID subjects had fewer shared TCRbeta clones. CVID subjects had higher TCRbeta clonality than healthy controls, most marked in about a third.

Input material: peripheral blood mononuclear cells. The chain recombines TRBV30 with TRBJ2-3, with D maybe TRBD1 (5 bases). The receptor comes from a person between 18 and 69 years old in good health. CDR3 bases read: TGTGCCTGGAGTGTACCAGAAGGGGATCGGCCG. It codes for CAWSVPEGDRP. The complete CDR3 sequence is CAWSVPEGDRPQYF.